This note documents a single TCR beta chain sequence. Its antigen remains unidentified. The CDR3 is 15 amino acids. V trimming: 6 bases; J trimming: 1 base; junction bases outside the gene matches: 6. Germline V gene lookup returns CDR1 MNHEY and CDR2 SVGAGI. This specimen belongs to a study of T cell responses to AZD1222 COVID-19 vaccine. For the study at large: Second doses that came at about 4 or about 12 weeks were put together. Study findings and constraints: A mostly white British donor set with more females was recruited, and clonal diversity was possibly underestimated. Within unmutated variant regions lay the reported targets of nearly half of spike-specific TCRs.

Here immunoSEQ multiplex PCR was the method, and the copy in TCRdb shows in-frame clones only, minus some. The data contain 150,000 to 200,000 clones, about 93% of them singletons. The chain links TRBV6-5 to TRBJ1-5; 7 bases are a match to TRBD1. The sample in question was peripheral blood, obtained on day 0 of AZD1222 vaccination. This sequence originates from an adult in good health. The CDR3 region has the DNA TGTGCCAGCAGGGACAGGAGCAAGAGCAATCAGCCCCAGCATTTT. Translating it yields CASRDRSKSNQPQHF.